This T cell receptor (beta chain) was captured by sequencing in a study of technical replicates of blood from a handful of donors. The CDR3 is 15 amino acids. Unmatched junction bases numbered 11, after V lost 5 bases and J lost 7 bases. The germline CDR1 and CDR2 sequences are SEHNR and FQNEAQ (reference sequence). Repertoires were generated with immunoSEQ multiplex PCR, while TCRdb's copy carries only in-frame clones and drops some. The sample has 80,000 or so clones, 75% to 90% seen once. This chain uses TRBV7-9 with TRBJ1-2, with 9 bases fitting TRBD1. Sequenced: PBMCs. The source is a human donor in good health. Some clones in this sample may be carry-over from other donors' samples. This CDR3 reads CASSAGRDRVRGYTF. Here the CDR3 DNA reads TGTGCCAGCAGCGCGGGCAGGGACAGGGTACGTGGCTACACCTTC.